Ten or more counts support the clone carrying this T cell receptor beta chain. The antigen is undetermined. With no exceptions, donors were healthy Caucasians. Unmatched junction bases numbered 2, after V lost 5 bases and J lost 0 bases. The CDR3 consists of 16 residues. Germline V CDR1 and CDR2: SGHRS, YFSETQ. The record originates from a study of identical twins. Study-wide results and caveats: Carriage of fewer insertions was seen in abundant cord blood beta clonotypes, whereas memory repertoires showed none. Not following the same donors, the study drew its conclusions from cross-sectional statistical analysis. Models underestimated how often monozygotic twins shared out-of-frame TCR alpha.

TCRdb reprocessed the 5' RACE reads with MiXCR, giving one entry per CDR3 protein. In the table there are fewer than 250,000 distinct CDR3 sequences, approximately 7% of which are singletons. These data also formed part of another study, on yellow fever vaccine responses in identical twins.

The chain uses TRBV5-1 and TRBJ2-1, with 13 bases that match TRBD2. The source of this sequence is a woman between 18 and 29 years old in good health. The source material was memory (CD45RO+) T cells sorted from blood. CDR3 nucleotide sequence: TGCGCCAGCAGGTGGACTAGCGGGAGCTCCTACAATGAGCAGTTCTTC. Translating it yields CASRWTSGSSYNEQFF.